Shown below are 21 T cell receptor beta chains from a single sample sequenced in a study of Graves' ophthalmopathy and Graves' hyperthyroidism. The TCR beta CDR3 regions underwent amplification from RNA transcripts. HTBI primers were used in a first-round RT-PCR, which preceded a second-round multiplex PCR. A single record per CDR3 protein comes from TCRdb applying MiXCR to the multiplex PCR reads. Here the sample spans hundreds of thousands of distinct CDR3 sequences, about 40% being singletons. Sample: peripheral blood. The receptors derive from an adult man with Graves' ophthalmopathy.

The chain couples TRBV7-9 to TRBJ1-2; tentatively, D is TRBD1 (6 bases). The CDR3 covers 14 residues. Germline CDR1 and CDR2: SEHNR and FQNEAQ (reference sequence). The ends were cut back, 7 bases at V and 2 bases at J, with 14 bases in the middle. For the CDR3, the DNA is TGTGCCAGCACCGAAACAGGGTCCAACTATGGCTACACCTTC. This gives the protein CASTETGSNYGYTF.

V usage is TRBV2 and J usage is TRBJ1-6; the D gene is possibly TRBD1 (5 bases). The CDR3 spans 14 residues. Germline V lookup: CDR1 SNHLY, CDR2 FYNNEI. Trimming took 10 bases from V and 7 from J, leaving 17 bases between them. CDR3 sequence (DNA): TGTGCCATCGCCGGCGCGGGGGGGAATTCACCCCTCCACTTT. This translates into CAIAGAGGNSPLHF.

This chain connects TRBV7-9 to TRBJ1-6, with D possibly matching TRBD1 (5 bases). V lost 9 bases and J lost 7, with 22 bases in between. CDR1 and CDR2 from the germline V gene are SEHNR and FQNEAQ (reference sequence). The CDR3 contains 16 residues. CDR3 in amino acids: CASGLGVVGSNSPLHF. As DNA, the CDR3 is TGTGCCAGTGGCTTAGGGGTGGTGGGCAGCAATTCACCCCTCCACTTT.

This clonotype was seen many times. The rearrangement uses TRBV12-3 or TRBV12-4 and TRBJ1-1, with 7 positions matching TRBD1. This CDR3 region has 12 residues. Trimming took 7 bases from V and 4 from J; bases not matched to a gene: 3. Here the CDR3 DNA reads TGTGCCAGCACCAGGGGGACCACTGAAGCTTTCTTT. This gives the protein CASTRGTTEAFF.

V gene TRBV30 combines with J gene TRBJ2-7, with 10 bases identical to TRBD1. V shed 5 bases, J shed 7 bases, and the junction held 8 bases outside the gene matches. The CDR3 is made up of 13 amino acids. CDR1 is GTSNPN, CDR2 SVGIG, per germline (reference sequence). CDR3 residues: CAWAGQGTSEQYF. As DNA, the CDR3 is TGTGCCTGGGCGGGACAGGGGACCTCAGAGCAGTACTTC. The variable domain in full, completed from reference TRBV30 and TRBJ2-7, reads SQTIHQWPATLVQPVGSPLSLECTVEGTSNPNLYWYRQAAGRGLQLLFYSVGIGQISSEVPQNLSASRPQDRQFILSSKKLLLSDSGFYLCAWAGQGTSEQYFGPGTRLTVT.

This clonotype turned up a few times. V and J are TRBV5-1 and TRBJ1-1; D might be TRBD1 (6 bases). Germline V gene data show CDR1 as SGHRS and CDR2 as YFSETQ. The CDR3 covers 16 residues. V was trimmed by 0 bases and J by 3 bases, leaving 15 bases between them. CDR3 sequence (DNA): TGCGCCAGCAGCTTGGCAGGGGCGGGTGGGTACACTGAAGCTTTCTTT. Amino acid sequence: CASSLAGAGGYTEAFF.

This clonotype has a handful of counts. This may stem from a read error, because a much larger clone lies one nucleotide away. This sequence joins TRBV12-3 or TRBV12-4 and TRBJ1-6; D gene ambiguous. This CDR3 has 14 residues. V shed 8 bases and J shed 5 bases, with 13 bases lying between them. The CDR3, as DNA: TGTGCCAGCCACTCGAGGGCCCATAATTCACCCCTCCACTTT. Its protein is CASHSRAHNSPLHF.

The chain is built from TRBV20-1 and TRBJ2-6; D possibly corresponds to TRBD1 (6 bases). This CDR3 is 12 amino acids long. V was cut by 6 bases and J by 4 bases, with 7 bases left in between. The germline V gene encodes CDR1 DFQATT and CDR2 SNEGSKA (reference sequence). The CDR3 loop is CSAGQGANVLTF. Written as DNA, the CDR3 is TGCAGTGCAGGACAGGGGGCCAACGTCCTGACTTTC.

The J gene is TRBJ2-2, the V gene TRBV7-3; unclear D gene. Germline V gives CDR1 SGHTA, CDR2 FQGTGA. V lost 6 bases and J lost 2, with 13 bases in between. The CDR3 loop spans 15 amino acids. CDR3 sequence (DNA): TGTGCCAGCAGTTTTAGGGCAGACAACACCGGGGAGCTGTTTTTT. Translated: CASSFRADNTGELFF.

The gene calls are TRBV25-1 and TRBJ1-4; D remains ambiguous. The CDR3 is 12 residues long. Germline assignment: CDR1 MGHDK and CDR2 SYGVNS. CDR3 in amino acids: CARVATNEKLFF. The CDR3 nucleotides read TGTGCTAGAGTTGCAACTAATGAAAAACTGTTTTTT.

The table lists this clonotype with many counts. This chain joins TRBV24-1 and TRBJ1-1; tentatively, D is TRBD1 (5 bases). The CDR3 runs 11 residues. V was shortened by 4 bases and J by 13 bases, with 12 bases between the two germline ends. The germline V gene encodes CDR1 KGHDR and CDR2 SFDVKD. As DNA, the CDR3 is TGTGCCACCAGTGACGCCGGGGACGTTTTCTTT. Protein product: CATSDAGDVFF.

This clonotype was seen more than once but under ten times. The chain carries TRBV19 and TRBJ2-7; 7 positions agree with TRBD1. The V gene end was trimmed by 11 bases and the J gene end by 3 bases; junction bases not matched to a gene: 13. CDR1 and CDR2 (germline): LNHDA, SQIVND (reference sequence). CDR3 length: 14 amino acids. The CDR3 sequence is CALRGGTACYEQYF. In DNA, the CDR3 is TGTGCCCTAAGGGGTGGGACAGCGTGCTACGAGCAGTACTTC. Full variable domain (missing parts from reference TRBV19 and TRBJ2-7): DGGITQSPKYLFRKEGQNVTLSCEQNLNHDAMYWYRQDPGQGLRLIYYSQIVNDFQKGDIAEGYSVSREKKESFPLTVTSAQKNPTAFYLCALRGGTACYEQYFGPGTRLTVT.

The chain employs TRBV2 and TRBJ1-4; D possibly corresponds to TRBD1 (5 bases). The germline gives CDR1 SNHLY, CDR2 FYNNEI. There are 15 residues in the CDR3. Trimming shortened V by 7 bases and J by 0 bases, and 12 bases separated the two germline ends. CDR3 amino acids: CASNWGLATNEKLFF. In DNA form, the CDR3 reads TGTGCCAGCAATTGGGGACTTGCAACTAATGAAAAACTGTTTTTT. The variable domain in full, with the rest retrieved from reference TRBV2 and TRBJ1-4, is EPEVTQTPSHQVTQMGQEVILRCVPISNHLYFYWYRQILGQKVEFLVSFYNNEISEKSEIFDDQFSVERPDGSNFTLKIRSTKLEDSAMYFCASNWGLATNEKLFFGSGTQLSVL.

This clonotype was detected only a few times. The V and J genes are TRBV2 and TRBJ2-2; D remains unclear. Trimming pared 6 bases from V and 1 base from J, leaving 12 bases between. This CDR3 spans 15 amino acids. Per the germline V gene, CDR1 is SNHLY and CDR2 is FYNNEI. The CDR3, as DNA: TGTGCCAGCAGCCTGCAGGATTGGAACACCGGGGAGCTGTTTTTT. Translating gives CASSLQDWNTGELFF.

In its sample, this clonotype was seen many times. The V call is TRBV20-1, the J call TRBJ2-7; 12 nucleotides match TRBD2. V lost 6 bases to trimming and J lost 2 bases; unmatched junction nucleotides: 5. CDR3 length: 14 amino acids. CDR1 is DFQATT and CDR2 is SNEGSKA in the germline V gene (reference sequence). CDR3 sequence: CSAPGLAGTYEQYF. Here the CDR3 DNA reads TGCAGTGCCCCCGGACTAGCGGGGACCTACGAGCAGTACTTC.

This clonotype was counted ten times or more. The chain combines TRBV2 with TRBJ1-2; 9 positions agree with TRBD1. Germline CDR1 reads SNHLY; CDR2 reads FYNNEI. This CDR3 has 15 residues. The junction had 9 bases not matched to a gene; V was cut back by 3 bases and J by 7 bases. The CDR3 here is CASSDYYRDRVGYTF. CDR3 DNA: TGTGCCAGCAGTGACTACTACCGGGACAGGGTTGGCTACACCTTC.

This clonotype was seen many times. The chain employs TRBV7-2 and TRBJ1-1; D is ambiguous. Germline CDR1 and CDR2: SGHTA and FQGNSA. The CDR3 covers 15 residues. The ends were cut back, 3 bases at V and 1 base at J, with 12 bases in the middle. The CDR3 region is CASSFRRSRNTEAFF. CDR3 DNA sequence: TGTGCCAGCAGCTTCCGGAGGTCTCGGAACACTGAAGCTTTCTTT.

The CDR3 spells CASSIIQGATGELFF. The CDR3 DNA is TGCGCCAGCAGCATAATACAGGGGGCCACCGGGGAGCTGTTTTTT. This chain connects TRBV5-1 to TRBJ2-2, with 9 positions matching TRBD1. Unmatched junction bases numbered 5, after V lost 4 bases and J lost 4 bases. The CDR3 totals 15 residues. Germline V gene data show CDR1 as SGHRS and CDR2 as YFSETQ.

Regarding this clonotype: Compared with germline, one end of the junction differs, possibly owing to a read error. The chain is built from TRBV7-6 and TRBJ2-5; D assignment may be TRBD1 or TRBD2 (5 bases each). CDR1 is SGHVS and CDR2 is FNYEAQ in the germline V gene. The CDR3 totals 15 residues. The chain's CDR3 is CASSLGVRDREAQYF. The CDR3 DNA sequence: TGTGCCAGCAGCTTAGGGGTGAGGGACCGAGAGGCCCAGTACTTC. Variable domain in full (rest from reference TRBV7-6 and TRBJ2-5): GAGVSQSPRYKVTKRGQDVALRCDPISGHVSLYWYRQALGQGPEFLTYFNYEAQQDKSGLPNDRFSAERPEGSISTLTIQRTEQRDSAMYRCASSLGVRDREAQYFGPGTRLLVL.

The rearrangement links TRBV5-1 to TRBJ1-1, with D uncertain. V was trimmed by 0 bases and J by 2 bases, leaving 8 bases between them. The CDR3 contains 14 residues. The germline V gene encodes CDR1 SGHRS and CDR2 YFSETQ. The CDR3 protein is CASSLGVANTEAFF. Written as DNA, the CDR3 is TGCGCCAGCAGCTTGGGGGTAGCTAACACTGAAGCTTTCTTT. Based on the CDR3 plus reference TRBV5-1 and TRBJ1-1, the full variable domain is KAGVTQTPRYLIKTRGQQVTLSCSPISGHRSVSWYQQTPGQGLQFLFEYFSETQRNKGNFPGRFSGRQFSNSRSEMNVSTLELGDSALYLCASSLGVANTEAFFGQGTRLTVV.

This clonotype was seen repeatedly, ten times or more. This chain links TRBV14 with TRBJ1-1; 7 positions agree with TRBD1. The junction had 7 bases not matched to a gene; V was cut back by 6 bases and J by 6 bases. In germline, CDR1 is SGHDN, CDR2 FVKESK. This CDR3 is built from 13 residues. CDR3 loop: CASSRQGGAEAFF. CDR3 DNA sequence: TGTGCCAGCAGTCGACAGGGAGGGGCTGAAGCTTTCTTT. Drawing the rest from reference TRBV14 and TRBJ1-1, the complete variable domain is EAGVTQFPSHSVIEKGQTVTLRCDPISGHDNLYWYRRVMGKEIKFLLHFVKESKQDESGMPNNRFLAERTGGTYSTLKVQPAELEDSGVYFCASSRQGGAEAFFGQGTRLTVV.